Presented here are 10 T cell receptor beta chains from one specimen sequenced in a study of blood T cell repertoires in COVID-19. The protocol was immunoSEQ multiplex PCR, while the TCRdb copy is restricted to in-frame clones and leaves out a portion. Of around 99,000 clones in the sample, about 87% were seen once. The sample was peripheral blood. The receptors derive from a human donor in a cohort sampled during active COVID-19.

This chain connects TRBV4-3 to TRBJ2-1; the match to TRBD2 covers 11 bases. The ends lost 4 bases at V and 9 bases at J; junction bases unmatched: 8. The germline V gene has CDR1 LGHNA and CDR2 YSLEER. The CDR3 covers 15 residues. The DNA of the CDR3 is TGCGCCAGCAGCCCCATGCTAGCGGGAGGTTTTGAGCAGTTCTTC. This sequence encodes CASSPMLAGGFEQFF.

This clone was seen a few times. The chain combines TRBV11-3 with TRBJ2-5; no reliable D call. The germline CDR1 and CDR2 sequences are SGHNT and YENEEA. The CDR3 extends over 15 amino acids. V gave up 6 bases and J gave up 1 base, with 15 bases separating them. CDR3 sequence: CASSSPRSIQETQYF. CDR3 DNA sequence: TGTGCCAGCAGTTCCCCTAGATCGATCCAAGAGACCCAGTACTTC.

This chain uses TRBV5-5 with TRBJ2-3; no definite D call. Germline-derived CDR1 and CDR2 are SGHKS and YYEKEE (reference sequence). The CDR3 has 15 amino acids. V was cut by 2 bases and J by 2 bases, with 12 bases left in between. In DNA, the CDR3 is TGTGCCAGCAGCTTCCGAGTCCTGCTCACAGATACGCAGTATTTT. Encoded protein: CASSFRVLLTDTQYF.

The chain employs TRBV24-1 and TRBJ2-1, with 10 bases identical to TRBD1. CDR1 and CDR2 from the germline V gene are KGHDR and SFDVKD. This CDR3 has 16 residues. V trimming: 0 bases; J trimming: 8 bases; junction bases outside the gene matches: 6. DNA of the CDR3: TGTGCCACCAGTGATTTGTGGGACAGGGGTCGCGATGAGCAGTTCTTC. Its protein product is CATSDLWDRGRDEQFF.

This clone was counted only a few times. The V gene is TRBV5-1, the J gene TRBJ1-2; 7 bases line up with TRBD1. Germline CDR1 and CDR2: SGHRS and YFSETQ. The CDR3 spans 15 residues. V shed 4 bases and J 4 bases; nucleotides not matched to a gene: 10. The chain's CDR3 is CASSPRRQGRYGYTF. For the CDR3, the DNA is TGCGCCAGCAGCCCGCGAAGACAGGGCCGCTATGGCTACACCTTC.

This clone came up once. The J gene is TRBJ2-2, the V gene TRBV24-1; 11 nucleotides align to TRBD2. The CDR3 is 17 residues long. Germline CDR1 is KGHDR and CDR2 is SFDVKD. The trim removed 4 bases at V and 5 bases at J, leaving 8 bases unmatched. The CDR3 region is CATSDPGTSGPTGELFF. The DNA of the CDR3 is TGTGCCACCAGTGACCCCGGGACTAGCGGTCCTACCGGGGAGCTGTTTTTT.

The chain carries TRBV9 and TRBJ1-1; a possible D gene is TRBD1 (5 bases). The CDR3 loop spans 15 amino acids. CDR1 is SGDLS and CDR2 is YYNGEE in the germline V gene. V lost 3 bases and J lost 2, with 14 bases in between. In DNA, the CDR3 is TGTGCCAGCAGCGAGACGCCCCAGGGAAACACTGAAGCTTTCTTT. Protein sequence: CASSETPQGNTEAFF.

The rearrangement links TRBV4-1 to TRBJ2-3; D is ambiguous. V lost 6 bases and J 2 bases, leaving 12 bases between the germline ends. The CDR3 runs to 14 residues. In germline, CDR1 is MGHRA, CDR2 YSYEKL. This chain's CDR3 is CASSLAVTTDTQYF. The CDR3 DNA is TGCGCCAGCAGTCTCGCGGTCACCACAGATACGCAGTATTTT.

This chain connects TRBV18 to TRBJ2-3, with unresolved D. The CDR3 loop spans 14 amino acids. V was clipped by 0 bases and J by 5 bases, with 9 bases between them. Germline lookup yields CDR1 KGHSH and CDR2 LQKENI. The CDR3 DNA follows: TGTGCCAGCTCACCACCGGTCCTACGAGATACGCAGTATTTT. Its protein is CASSPPVLRDTQYF.

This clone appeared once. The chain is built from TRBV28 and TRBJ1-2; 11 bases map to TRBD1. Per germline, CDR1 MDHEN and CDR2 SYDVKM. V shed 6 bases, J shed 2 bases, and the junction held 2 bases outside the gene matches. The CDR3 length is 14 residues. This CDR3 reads CASRWDRGNYGYTF. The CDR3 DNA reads TGTGCCAGCAGGTGGGACAGGGGGAACTATGGCTACACCTTC.